The entry that follows covers one T cell receptor beta chain sequence. The antigen it binds to is not known. Base quality data are lacking; no much larger clone is found one base away. PBMCs were isolated by Ficoll-Paque density gradient centrifugation. According to the germline V gene (reference sequence), CDR1 reads DFQATT and CDR2 reads SNEGSKA. Measured from the cysteine to the phenylalanine, the CDR3 is 13 residues long. Just CDR3 DNA is preserved here, 39 bases in frame from base 1. Relative to germline, V is missing 7 bases and J is missing 5 bases, with 7 bases of the junction outside any gene match. The sample was run on an Illumina NovaSeq 6000. cDNA libraries for TCRalpha and TCRbeta were prepared by 5'RACE using constant-segment primers, with sample barcodes and unique molecular identifiers added. Trizol reagent was used to extract RNA from every sample. Libraries were amplified in two PCR steps, with a second sample barcode and Illumina TruSeq adapters added in the second step. The libraries were sequenced on an Illumina NovaSeq using 2 x 150 bp paired-end reads. The authors' analysis ran thus. With migec v1.2.7, reads were demultiplexed and then collapsed into UMI-guided consensus sequences. Using mixcr v2.1.11, UMI consensuses were aligned to TRA and TRB V and J templates and then assembled into clonotypes. Expanded or contracted clonotypes were those called significant by both edgeR and NoisET, with noise models trained on biological replicates. edgeR calls used a false discovery rate-adjusted p below 0.01 and a log2 fold-change threshold of 1. PCA with hierarchical clustering of max-normalized trajectories of the 1000 most abundant clonotypes was used as exploratory dynamics analysis. Each responding clone was given a CD4 or CD8 phenotype based on the CD4+ and CD8+ repertoires, which had been sequenced separately. TCRdb ran its own pipeline on the public reads, namely fastp trimming at Q25 and MiXCR clone calling, and kept in-frame beta chains. Rows with one shared CDR3 protein collapse into an entry with the most common genes and DNA. TCRdb, rather than the study authors, made the V and J calls. The sample yields just under 350,000 distinct CDR3 sequences; roughly 13% were counted once. The biggest ten clones account for around a fifth of the sample.

The data belong to a study of T-cell memory formation after mild COVID-19 (dated by TCRdb to the early 2020s). Regarding the study in general: TCR sequence clusters from the two donors were largely donor specific. T-cell clones expanding and contracting after mild COVID-19 in two donors were tracked by longitudinal TCRalpha and TCRbeta repertoire sequencing. Two young, previously healthy adult volunteers, one female and one male, were included in the cohort. Overall study outcomes, separate from this receptor: The second-wave clones that peaked on day 37 were not confirmed to be SARS-CoV-2 specific. The detection of some responding clones in pre-infection memory suggests that pre-existing cross-reactive memory T cells joined the SARS-CoV-2 response. Contracting CD4+ clones appeared mostly in the CM and EM memory subsets, whereas CD8+ clones were enriched in EMRA. Clones contracting from day 15 to 85 had balanced CD4/CD8 phenotypes, while a second wave expanding from day 15 to 37 was biased towards CD4+. The study included only a couple of mild cases, and larger cohorts that include severe cases with pre-infection samples were judged to be necessary.

Recombination linked TRBV20-1 to TRBJ2-1, and TRBD2 aligns with 8 junction nucleotides. The sequence was obtained from a man aged 18 to 30 who had mild COVID-19 (a few samples of this study predate the infection). The sample titles of this study are shuffled in the database, so cell type and time point are left out; the donor was told from shared clones. Source material: PBMCs or a T cell subset sorted from them (not recorded which). The nucleotides are TGCAGTGTTCAAGCGGGGGCCGACAATGAGCAGTTCTTC. The encoded protein is CSVQAGADNEQFF.